This T cell receptor beta chain was recorded in a study of T cell changes during pregnancy in multiple sclerosis. TCRdb's copy holds only in-frame clones and misses some; the assay was immunoSEQ multiplex PCR. The data hold fewer than 95,000 clones, with approximately 94% observed a single time. The sequencing used peripheral blood, collected in the third trimester of pregnancy. This sequence originates from a female donor with multiple sclerosis, enrolled in a pregnancy study.

CDR3 loop: CSASSLAGDTNEQFF. CDR3 DNA sequence: TGCAGCGCCTCCTCTCTAGCGGGGGATACCAATGAGCAGTTCTTC. The V call is TRBV29-1, the J call TRBJ2-1; 10 positions match TRBD2. V gave up 7 bases and J gave up 6 bases; unmatched junction bases: 12. Germline-derived CDR1 and CDR2 are SQVTM and ANQGSEA. CDR3 length: 15 amino acids.